This T cell receptor beta chain was obtained from a study of cytomegalovirus exposure and HLA in healthy donors. Study results and limitations: Near-uniform donor sequencing depth was presumed by presence/absence analyses. Association of a missense DCLRE1C variant with TCR beta V- and J-gene trimming was reported in a later analysis.

Use of 60 Vbeta and 13 Jbeta primers characterized the PCR. Sequencing was performed with immunoSEQ multiplex PCR; in TCRdb, only in-frame clones are kept and a portion is missing. The sample lists about 160,000 clones, about 71% seen once, with around 2.8% in the top ten. The germline gives CDR1 SEHNR, CDR2 FQNEAQ (reference sequence). The CDR3 is made up of 10 amino acids. Concerning this clone: Its antigen is unidentified. One end of the junction varies from germline; a read error may be responsible.

The rearrangement joins TRBV7-9 to TRBJ2-7; weak D call: TRBD2 (5 bases). The sequence was collected from a woman in her 30s in good health and CMV-seronegative. Sequencing was carried out using PBMCs. Here the CDR3 DNA reads TGTTCCAGCCGCCCGGGGGAGCAGTACTTC. Translating gives CSSRPGEQYF.